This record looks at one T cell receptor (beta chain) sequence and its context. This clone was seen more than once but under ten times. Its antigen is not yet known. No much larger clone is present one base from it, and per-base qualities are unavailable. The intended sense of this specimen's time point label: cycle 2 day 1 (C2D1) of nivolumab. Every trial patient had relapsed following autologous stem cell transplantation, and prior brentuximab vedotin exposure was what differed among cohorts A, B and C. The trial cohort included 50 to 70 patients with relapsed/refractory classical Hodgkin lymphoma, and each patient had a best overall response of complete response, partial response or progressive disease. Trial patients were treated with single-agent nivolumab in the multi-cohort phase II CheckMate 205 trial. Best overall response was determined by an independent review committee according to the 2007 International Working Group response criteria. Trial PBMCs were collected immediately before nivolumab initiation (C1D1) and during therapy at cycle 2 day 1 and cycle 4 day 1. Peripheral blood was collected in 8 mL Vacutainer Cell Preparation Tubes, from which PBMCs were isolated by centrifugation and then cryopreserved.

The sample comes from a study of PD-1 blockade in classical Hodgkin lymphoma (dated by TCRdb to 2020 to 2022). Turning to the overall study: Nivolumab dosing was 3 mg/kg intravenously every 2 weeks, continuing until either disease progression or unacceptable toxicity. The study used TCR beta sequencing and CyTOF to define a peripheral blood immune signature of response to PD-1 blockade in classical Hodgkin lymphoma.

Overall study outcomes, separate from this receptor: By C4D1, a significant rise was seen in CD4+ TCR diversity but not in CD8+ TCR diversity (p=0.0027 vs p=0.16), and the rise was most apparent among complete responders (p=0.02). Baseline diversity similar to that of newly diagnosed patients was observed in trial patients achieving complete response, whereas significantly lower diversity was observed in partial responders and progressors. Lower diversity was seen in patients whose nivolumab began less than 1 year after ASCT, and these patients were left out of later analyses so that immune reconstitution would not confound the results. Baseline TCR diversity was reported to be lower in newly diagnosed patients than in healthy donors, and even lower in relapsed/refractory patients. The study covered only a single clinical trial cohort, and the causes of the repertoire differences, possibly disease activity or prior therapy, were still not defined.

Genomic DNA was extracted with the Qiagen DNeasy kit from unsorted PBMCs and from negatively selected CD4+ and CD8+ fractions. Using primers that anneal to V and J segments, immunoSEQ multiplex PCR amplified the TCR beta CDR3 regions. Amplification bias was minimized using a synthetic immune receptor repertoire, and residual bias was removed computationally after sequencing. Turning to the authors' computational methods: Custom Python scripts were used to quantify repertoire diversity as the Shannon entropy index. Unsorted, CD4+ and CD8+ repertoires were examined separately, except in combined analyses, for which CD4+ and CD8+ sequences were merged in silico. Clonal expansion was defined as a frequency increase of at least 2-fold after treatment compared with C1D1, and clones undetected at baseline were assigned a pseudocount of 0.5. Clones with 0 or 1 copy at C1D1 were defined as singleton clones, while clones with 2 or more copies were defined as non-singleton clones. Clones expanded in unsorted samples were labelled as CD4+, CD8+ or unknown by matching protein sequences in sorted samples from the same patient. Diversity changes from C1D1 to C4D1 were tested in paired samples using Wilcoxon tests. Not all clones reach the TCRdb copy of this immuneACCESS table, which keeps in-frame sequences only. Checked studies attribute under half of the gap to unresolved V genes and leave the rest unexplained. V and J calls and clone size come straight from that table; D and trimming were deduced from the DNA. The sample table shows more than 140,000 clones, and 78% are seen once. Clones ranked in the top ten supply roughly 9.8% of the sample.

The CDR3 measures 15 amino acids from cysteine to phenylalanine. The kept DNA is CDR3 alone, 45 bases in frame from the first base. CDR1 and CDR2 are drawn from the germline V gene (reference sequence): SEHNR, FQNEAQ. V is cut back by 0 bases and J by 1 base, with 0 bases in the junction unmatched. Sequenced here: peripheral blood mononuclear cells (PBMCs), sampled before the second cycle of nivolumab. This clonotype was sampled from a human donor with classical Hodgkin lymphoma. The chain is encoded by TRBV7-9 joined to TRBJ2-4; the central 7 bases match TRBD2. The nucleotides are TGTGCCAGCAGCTTAGCGGGAGGGGCCAAAAACATTCAGTACTTC. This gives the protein CASSLAGGAKNIQYF.